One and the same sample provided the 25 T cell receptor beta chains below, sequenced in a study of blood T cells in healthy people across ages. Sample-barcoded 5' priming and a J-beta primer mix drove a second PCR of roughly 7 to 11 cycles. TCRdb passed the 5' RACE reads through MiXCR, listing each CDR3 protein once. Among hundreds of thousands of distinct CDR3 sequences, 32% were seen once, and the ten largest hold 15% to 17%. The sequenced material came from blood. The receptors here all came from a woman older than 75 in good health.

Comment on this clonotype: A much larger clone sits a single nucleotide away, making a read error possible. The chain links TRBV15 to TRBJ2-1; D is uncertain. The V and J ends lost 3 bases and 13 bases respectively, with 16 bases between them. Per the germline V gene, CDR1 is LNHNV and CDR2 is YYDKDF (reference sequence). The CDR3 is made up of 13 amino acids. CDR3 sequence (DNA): TGTGCCACCAGCAGTTACCCACAAGAGACCCAGTTCTTC. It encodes CATSSYPQETQFF.

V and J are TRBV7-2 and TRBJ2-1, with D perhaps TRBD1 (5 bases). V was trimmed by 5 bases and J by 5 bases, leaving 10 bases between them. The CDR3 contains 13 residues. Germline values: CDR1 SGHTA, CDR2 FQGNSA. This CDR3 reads CASSQGEDNEQFF. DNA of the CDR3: TGTGCCAGCAGCCAGGGCGAGGACAATGAGCAGTTCTTC.

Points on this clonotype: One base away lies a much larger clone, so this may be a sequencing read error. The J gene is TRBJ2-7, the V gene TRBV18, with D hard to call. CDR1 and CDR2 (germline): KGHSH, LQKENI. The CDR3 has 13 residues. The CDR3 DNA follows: TGTGCCAGCTCACCTGATGACCTCTCCGAGCAGGACTTC. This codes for CASSPDDLSEQDF.

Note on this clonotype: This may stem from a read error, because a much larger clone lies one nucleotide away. The CDR3 coding sequence is TGCAGCGTTGATCAGGGGTGGAGTAACTATGGCCACACCTTC. Translating gives CSVDQGWSNYGHTF. The chain employs TRBV29-1 and TRBJ1-2, with D perhaps matching TRBD1 (6 bases). CDR3 length: 14 amino acids. Germline V lookup: CDR1 SQVTM, CDR2 ANQGSEA.

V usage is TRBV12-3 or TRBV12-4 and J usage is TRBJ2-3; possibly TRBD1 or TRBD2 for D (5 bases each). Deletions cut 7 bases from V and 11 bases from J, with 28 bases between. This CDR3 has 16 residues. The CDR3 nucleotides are TGTGCCAGCACCCGAAGGCGGGCAGGGAGCACAGATGTGCAGTATTTT. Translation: CASTRRRAGSTDVQYF.

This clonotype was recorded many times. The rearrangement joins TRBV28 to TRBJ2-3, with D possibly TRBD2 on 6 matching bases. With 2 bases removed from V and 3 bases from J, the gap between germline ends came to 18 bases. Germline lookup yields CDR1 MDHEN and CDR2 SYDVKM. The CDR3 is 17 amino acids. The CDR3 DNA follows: TGTGCCAGCAGTTTAGGTGGTTGGGGGGATTCGACAGATACGCAGTATTTT. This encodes CASSLGGWGDSTDTQYF.

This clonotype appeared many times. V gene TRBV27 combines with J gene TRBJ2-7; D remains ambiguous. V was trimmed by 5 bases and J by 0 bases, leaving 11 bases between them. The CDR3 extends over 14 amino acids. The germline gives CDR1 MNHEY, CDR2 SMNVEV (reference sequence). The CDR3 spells CASSNPPSSYEQYF. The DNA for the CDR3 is TGTGCCAGCAGTAACCCCCCCTCCTCCTACGAGCAGTACTTC.

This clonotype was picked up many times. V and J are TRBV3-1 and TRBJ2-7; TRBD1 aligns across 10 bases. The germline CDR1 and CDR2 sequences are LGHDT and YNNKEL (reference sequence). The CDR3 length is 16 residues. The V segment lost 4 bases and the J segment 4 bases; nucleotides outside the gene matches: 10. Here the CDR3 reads CASSPFSGQGSYEQYF. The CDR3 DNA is TGTGCCAGCAGCCCCTTCTCGGGACAGGGGTCTTACGAGCAGTACTTC.

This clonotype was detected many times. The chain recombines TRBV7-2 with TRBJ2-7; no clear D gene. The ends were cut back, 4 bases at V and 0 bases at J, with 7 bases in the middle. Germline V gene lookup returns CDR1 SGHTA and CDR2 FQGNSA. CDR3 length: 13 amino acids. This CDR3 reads CASSSPYSYEQYF. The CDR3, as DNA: TGTGCCAGCAGCTCCCCTTACTCCTACGAGCAGTACTTC.

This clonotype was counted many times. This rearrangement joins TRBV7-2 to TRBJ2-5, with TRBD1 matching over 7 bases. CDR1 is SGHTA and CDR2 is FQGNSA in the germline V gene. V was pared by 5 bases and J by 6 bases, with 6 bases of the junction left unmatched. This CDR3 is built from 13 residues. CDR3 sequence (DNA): TGTGCCAGCAGCCTTGGACAGGAGCAGACCCAGTACTTC. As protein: CASSLGQEQTQYF.

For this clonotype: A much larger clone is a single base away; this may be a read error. CDR3: CASSSLKLAATPNEQYF. CDR3 bases: TGTGCCAGCAGCTCACTAAAACTAGCGGCGACACCTAATGAGCAGTACTTC. The chain links TRBV5-6 to TRBJ2-1, with 8 bases identical to TRBD2. The better agreement between TRBJ2-7 and the DNA end casts doubt on the J call. CDR1 is SGHDT and CDR2 is YYEEEE in the germline V gene. This CDR3 comprises 17 residues.

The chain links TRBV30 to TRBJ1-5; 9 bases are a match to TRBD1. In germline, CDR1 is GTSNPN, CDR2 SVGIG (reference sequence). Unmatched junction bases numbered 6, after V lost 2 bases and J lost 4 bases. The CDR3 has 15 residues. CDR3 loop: CAWSSGTGKNQPQHF. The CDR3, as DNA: TGTGCCTGGAGTTCCGGGACAGGGAAGAATCAGCCCCAGCATTTT.

CDR3 in amino acids: CASSQEGTRGANSPLHF. The CDR3 DNA reads TGCGCCAGCAGCCAAGAAGGGACGAGGGGGGCGAATTCACCCCTCCACTTT. This sequence joins TRBV4-1 and TRBJ1-6; D is possibly TRBD1 (6 bases). Per germline, CDR1 MGHRA and CDR2 YSYEKL. This CDR3 has 17 residues. The V gene lost 0 bases and the J gene lost 7 bases, with 16 bases spanning the gap.

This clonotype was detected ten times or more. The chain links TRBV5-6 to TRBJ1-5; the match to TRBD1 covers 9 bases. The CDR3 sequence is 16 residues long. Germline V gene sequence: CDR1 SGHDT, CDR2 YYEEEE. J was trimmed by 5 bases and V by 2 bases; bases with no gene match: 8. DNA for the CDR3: TGTGCCAGCAGCTTTGGGACAGGGAGAGGCGATCAGCCCCAGCATTTT. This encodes CASSFGTGRGDQPQHF. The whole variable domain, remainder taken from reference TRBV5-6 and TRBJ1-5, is DAGVTQSPTHLIKTRGQQVTLRCSPKSGHDTVSWYQQALGQGPQFIFQYYEEEERQRGNFPDRFSGHQFPNYSSELNVNALLLGDSALYLCASSFGTGRGDQPQHFGDGTRLSIL.

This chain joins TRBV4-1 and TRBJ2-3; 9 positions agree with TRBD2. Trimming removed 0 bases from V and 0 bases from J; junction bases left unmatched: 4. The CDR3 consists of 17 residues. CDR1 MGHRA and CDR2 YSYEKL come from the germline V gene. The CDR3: CASSQEMAGGSTDTQYF. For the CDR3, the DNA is TGCGCCAGCAGCCAAGAAATGGCGGGGGGGAGCACAGATACGCAGTATTTT.

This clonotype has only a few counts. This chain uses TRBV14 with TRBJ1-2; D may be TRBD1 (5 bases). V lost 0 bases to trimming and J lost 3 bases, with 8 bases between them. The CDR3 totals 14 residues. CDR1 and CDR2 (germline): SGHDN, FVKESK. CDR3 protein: CASSQDRVDYGYTF. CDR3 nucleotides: TGTGCCAGCAGCCAAGACAGGGTTGACTATGGCTACACCTTC.

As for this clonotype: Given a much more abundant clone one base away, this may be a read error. In DNA form, the CDR3 reads TGTGCCAGCAGCCCGGGCGGGATCAATGAGCAGTTCTTC. Translation gives CASSPGGINEQFF. J is TRBJ2-1 and V is TRBV7-2, with D possibly being TRBD2 (6 bases). The germline V gene encodes CDR1 SGHTA and CDR2 FQGNSA. This CDR3 contains 13 residues. V was pared by 5 bases and J by 6 bases, with 11 bases between.

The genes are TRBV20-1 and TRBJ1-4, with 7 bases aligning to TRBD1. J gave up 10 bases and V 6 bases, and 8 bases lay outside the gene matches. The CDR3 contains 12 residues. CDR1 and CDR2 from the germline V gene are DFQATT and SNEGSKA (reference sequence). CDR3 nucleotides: TGCAGTGCGTCTCAGGGGGGGGGAAAACTGTTTTTT. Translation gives CSASQGGGKLFF.

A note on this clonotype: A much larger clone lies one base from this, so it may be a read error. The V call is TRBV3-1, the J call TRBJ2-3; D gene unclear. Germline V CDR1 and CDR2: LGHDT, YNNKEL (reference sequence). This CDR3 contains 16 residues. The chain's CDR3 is CAGSQRTAINTDTQYF. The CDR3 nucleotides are TGTGCCGGCAGCCAACGTACGGCTATTAACACAGATACGCAGTATTTT.

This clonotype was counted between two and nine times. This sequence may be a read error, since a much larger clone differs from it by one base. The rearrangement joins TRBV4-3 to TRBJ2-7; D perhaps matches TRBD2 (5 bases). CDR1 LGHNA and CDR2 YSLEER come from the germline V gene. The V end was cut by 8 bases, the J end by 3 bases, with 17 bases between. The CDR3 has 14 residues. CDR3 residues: CASGPVVGGYEQYF. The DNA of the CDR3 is TGCGCCAGCGGCCCAGTCGTAGGAGGCTACGAGCAGTACTTC.

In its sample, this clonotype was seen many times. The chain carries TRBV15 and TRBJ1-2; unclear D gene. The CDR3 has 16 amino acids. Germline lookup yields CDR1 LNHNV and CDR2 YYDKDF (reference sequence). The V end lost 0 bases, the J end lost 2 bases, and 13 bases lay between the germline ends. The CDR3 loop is CATSRDQADGNYGYTF. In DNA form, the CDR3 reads TGTGCCACCAGCAGAGATCAGGCGGACGGGAACTATGGCTACACCTTC.

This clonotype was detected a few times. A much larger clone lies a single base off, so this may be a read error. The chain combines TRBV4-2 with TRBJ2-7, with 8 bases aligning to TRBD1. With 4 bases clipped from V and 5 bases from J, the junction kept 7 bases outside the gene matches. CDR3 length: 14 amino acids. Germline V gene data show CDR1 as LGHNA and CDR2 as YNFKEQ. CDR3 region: CASSRGQGEDEQYF. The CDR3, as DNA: TGTGCCAGCAGCCGAGGACAGGGCGAGGACGAGCAGTACTTC.

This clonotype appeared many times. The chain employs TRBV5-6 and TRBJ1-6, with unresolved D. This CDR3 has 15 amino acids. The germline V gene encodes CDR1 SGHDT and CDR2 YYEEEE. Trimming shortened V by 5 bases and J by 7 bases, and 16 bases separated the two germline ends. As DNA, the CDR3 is TGTGCCAGCAGTCCCTCCCCGACATACAATTCACCCCTCCACTTT. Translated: CASSPSPTYNSPLHF.

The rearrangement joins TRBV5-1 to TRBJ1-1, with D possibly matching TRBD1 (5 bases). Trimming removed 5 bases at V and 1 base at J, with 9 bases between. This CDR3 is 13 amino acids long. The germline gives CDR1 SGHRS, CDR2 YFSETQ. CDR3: CASRDGQNTEAFF. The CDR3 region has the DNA TGCGCCAGCAGAGACGGACAGAACACTGAAGCTTTCTTT. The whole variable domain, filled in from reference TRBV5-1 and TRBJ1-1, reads KAGVTQTPRYLIKTRGQQVTLSCSPISGHRSVSWYQQTPGQGLQFLFEYFSETQRNKGNFPGRFSGRQFSNSRSEMNVSTLELGDSALYLCASRDGQNTEAFFGQGTRLTVV.

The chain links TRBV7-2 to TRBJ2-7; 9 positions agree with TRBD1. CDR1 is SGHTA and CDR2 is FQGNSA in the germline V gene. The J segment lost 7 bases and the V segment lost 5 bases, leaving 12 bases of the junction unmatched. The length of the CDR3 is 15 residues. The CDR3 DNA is TGTGCCAGCAGCATCCGCGGCGGGGACAGGGAAGAGCAGTACTTC. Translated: CASSIRGGDREEQYF.